A single sample gave rise to the 8 T cell receptor beta chains below, sequenced in a study of cytomegalovirus exposure and HLA in healthy donors. 13 Jbeta primers and 60 Vbeta primers were used for the PCR. Assay: immunoSEQ multiplex PCR; the TCRdb copy retains only in-frame clones and omits some. Of over 90,000 clones listed, about four fifths are singletons. The source material was PBMCs. The source of these receptors is a woman aged 70 to 79 in good health and CMV-seropositive.

CDR3 residues: CASSADRGRNQPQHF. CDR3 coding DNA: TGTGCCAGCAGTGCCGACAGGGGACGCAATCAGCCCCAGCATTTT. This sequence joins TRBV6-1 and TRBJ1-5, with 8 positions matching TRBD1. Per the germline V gene, CDR1 is MNHNS and CDR2 is SASEGT. The CDR3 extends over 15 amino acids. V was clipped by 4 bases and J by 2 bases; unmatched bases: 4.

The gene calls are TRBV18 and TRBJ1-5; no clear D gene. This CDR3 is built from 14 residues. The V end was cut by 4 bases, the J end by 0 bases, with 7 bases between. CDR1 is KGHSH and CDR2 is LQKENI in the germline V gene. Written as DNA, the CDR3 is TGTGCCAGCTCACGCCAGGATAGCAATCAGCCCCAGCATTTT. This codes for CASSRQDSNQPQHF.

The CDR3 DNA reads TGTGCCAGCAGCTTGGAGCGGGGGGGCGAAGAGACCCAGTACTTC. It is translated as CASSLERGGEETQYF. The rearrangement uses TRBV5-8 and TRBJ2-5; 10 bases match TRBD2. The CDR3 extends over 15 amino acids. V gave up 0 bases and J gave up 3 bases; unmatched junction bases: 2. CDR1 and CDR2 from the germline V gene are SGHTS and YDEGEE.

The chain joins TRBV7-8 to TRBJ2-5, with D hard to call. V was trimmed by 6 bases and J by 8 bases, leaving 25 bases between them. CDR1 and CDR2 from the germline V gene are SGHVS and FQNEAQ. This CDR3 is built from 16 residues. CDR3 sequence reads: CASRPPMITGRVTQYF. In DNA form, the CDR3 reads TGTGCCAGCAGACCCCCAATGATAACCGGTCGAGTAACCCAGTACTTC.

This chain connects TRBV10-3 to TRBJ1-2, with unresolved D. Germline V CDR1 and CDR2: ENHRY, SYGVKD. CDR3 length: 13 amino acids. V was cut by 5 bases and J by 6 bases, with 13 bases left in between. CDR3 DNA sequence: TGTGCCATCAGTAGATCCCAGGTTGATGGCTACACCTTC. It specifies CAISRSQVDGYTF.

CDR3 nucleotide sequence: TGTGCCAGCAGCCCAGGGTCCCAATCCACTGAAGCTTTCTTT. Amino acids: CASSPGSQSTEAFF. The chain employs TRBV7-9 and TRBJ1-1; a possible D gene is TRBD1 (5 bases). The CDR3 is 14 amino acids. The germline V gene has CDR1 SEHNR and CDR2 FQNEAQ (reference sequence). Trimming cost V 5 bases and J 4 bases, with 14 bases left between them.

The chain joins TRBV18 to TRBJ2-5; D possibly corresponds to TRBD1 (5 bases). V was shortened by 3 bases and J by 0 bases, with 8 bases between the two germline ends. Germline assignment: CDR1 KGHSH and CDR2 LQKENI. The CDR3 has 14 amino acids. Written as DNA, the CDR3 is TGTGCCAGCTCACCCCCGGACAACCAAGAGACCCAGTACTTC. Protein: CASSPPDNQETQYF.

The chain combines TRBV5-5 with TRBJ1-2, with D possibly TRBD1 on 6 matching bases. Trimming took off 7 bases at V and 2 bases at J, with 12 bases between the two ends. The CDR3 extends over 13 amino acids. Germline CDR1 reads SGHKS; CDR2 reads YYEKEE (reference sequence). CDR3 nucleotide sequence: TGTGCCAGCGAATACCAGGGGAACTATGGCTACACCTTC. Translation: CASEYQGNYGYTF.